These 20 T cell receptor beta chains were all obtained from the same sample, sequenced in a study of cytomegalovirus exposure and HLA in healthy donors. This PCR relied on a set of 60 Vbeta primers and 13 Jbeta primers. Libraries were prepared by immunoSEQ multiplex PCR; TCRdb keeps only in-frame clonotypes and omits some of them. This sample has fewer than 200,000 clones; approximately 77% occur once, and the top ten carry less than 3%. The specimen was PBMCs. All receptors derive from a female donor in good health and CMV-seronegative.

The rearrangement joins TRBV28 to TRBJ2-7; D is perhaps TRBD2 (6 bases). This CDR3 is 13 amino acids long. V was clipped by 6 bases and J by 2 bases, with 11 bases between them. Germline V gives CDR1 MDHEN, CDR2 SYDVKM. In nucleotides, the CDR3 is TGTGCCAGCAGGGAGGGGACCCCCTACGAGCAGTACTTC. It specifies CASREGTPYEQYF.

The genes are TRBV6-5 and TRBJ2-1; the match to TRBD1 covers 9 bases. CDR3 length equals 14 residues. Losses at the gene ends were 6 bases for V and 6 bases for J; bases not matched to a gene: 6. Looked up from germline, CDR1 is MNHEY and CDR2 is SVGAGI. The CDR3 nucleotides are TGTGCCAGCAGAGGAAGGGGACAGGGCAATGAGCAGTTCTTC. This gives the protein CASRGRGQGNEQFF.

The chain employs TRBV30 and TRBJ1-1; 7 nucleotides line up with TRBD1. This CDR3 comprises 14 residues. V shed 5 bases and J 1 base; nucleotides not matched to a gene: 7. In germline, CDR1 is GTSNPN, CDR2 SVGIG (reference sequence). The CDR3 sequence is CAWGRGGRNTEAFF. CDR3 sequence (DNA): TGTGCCTGGGGTCGAGGGGGCAGGAACACTGAAGCTTTCTTT.

The J gene is TRBJ1-3, the V gene TRBV9, with D maybe TRBD1 (6 bases). The V end was cut by 2 bases, the J end by 0 bases, with 15 bases between. Germline CDR1 and CDR2: SGDLS and YYNGEE. The CDR3 runs 17 residues. The CDR3 is CASSVRQESTSGNTIYF. The DNA for the CDR3 is TGTGCCAGCAGCGTTAGACAGGAGAGTACCTCTGGAAACACCATATATTTT.

The V and J genes are TRBV6-5 and TRBJ1-6, with D possibly TRBD1 on 6 matching bases. V gave up 5 bases and J gave up 9 bases, with 11 bases separating them. The CDR3 sequence is 13 residues long. Looked up from germline, CDR1 is MNHEY and CDR2 is SVGAGI. Here the CDR3 reads CASSTTGTSPLHF. The CDR3, as DNA: TGTGCCAGCAGTACAACAGGGACTTCACCCCTCCACTTT.

This clone has a single count. This chain uses TRBV13 with TRBJ1-2; 7 nucleotides line up with TRBD1. Germline CDR1 is PRHDT and CDR2 is FYEKMQ (reference sequence). Trimming at V came to 5 bases and at J to 6 bases, leaving 6 bases not matched to a gene. The CDR3 loop spans 13 amino acids. The CDR3: CASSPDRVDGYTF. The CDR3 nucleotides are TGTGCCAGCAGCCCAGACAGGGTGGATGGCTACACCTTC.

The chain carries TRBV13 and TRBJ2-7; 7 nucleotides align to TRBD1. The V segment lost 5 bases and the J segment 3 bases; nucleotides outside the gene matches: 10. Germline V gene lookup returns CDR1 PRHDT and CDR2 FYEKMQ (reference sequence). The CDR3 extends over 15 amino acids. DNA for the CDR3: TGTGCCAGCAGCGCACCGGGACAGAGGAACTACGAGCAGTACTTC. This sequence encodes CASSAPGQRNYEQYF.

The rearrangement uses TRBV27 and TRBJ1-3, with no clear D. CDR1 and CDR2 from the germline V gene are MNHEY and SMNVEV (reference sequence). Deletions cut 1 base from V and 8 bases from J, with 12 bases between. CDR3 length equals 14 residues. CDR3 sequence reads: CASSLFPNGDTIYF. CDR3 DNA sequence: TGTGCCAGCAGTTTATTCCCAAACGGGGACACCATATATTTT.

This chain connects TRBV7-2 to TRBJ2-3; possibly TRBD1 for D (5 bases). The germline V gene has CDR1 SGHTA and CDR2 FQGNSA. V shed 5 bases and J shed 2 bases, with 14 bases lying between them. There are 15 residues in the CDR3. The CDR3: CASSPRQGPTDTQYF. CDR3 bases: TGTGCCAGCAGCCCCCGTCAGGGCCCCACAGATACGCAGTATTTT.

The chain combines TRBV7-2 with TRBJ2-5; 8 bases map to TRBD1. The assigned J gene may be wrong: the sequence end matches TRBJ2-7 better. This CDR3 is 13 amino acids long. Germline V gene lookup returns CDR1 SGHTA and CDR2 FQGNSA. The CDR3 protein is CASRTGTGYEQYF. The CDR3, as DNA: TGTGCCAGCAGAACCGGGACAGGCTACGAGCAGTACTTC.

The chain is built from TRBV18 and TRBJ1-1; unclear D gene. Trimming shortened V by 3 bases and J by 1 base, and 18 bases separated the two germline ends. Germline V lookup: CDR1 KGHSH, CDR2 LQKENI. The CDR3 extends over 17 amino acids. The CDR3 nucleotides are TGTGCCAGCTCACCGAGCGGGGAAAACATAGAGAACACTGAAGCTTTCTTT. Its protein product is CASSPSGENIENTEAFF.

The chain uses TRBV11-2 and TRBJ2-7; no firm D call. CDR1 and CDR2 from the germline V gene are SGHAT and FQNNGV. The CDR3 is 15 residues long. Trimming shortened V by 5 bases and J by 0 bases, and 14 bases separated the two germline ends. CDR3 in amino acids: CASSSLRRSSYEQYF. The CDR3, as DNA: TGTGCCAGCAGCAGTTTGCGCCGGAGCTCCTACGAGCAGTACTTC.

This rearrangement joins TRBV21-1 to TRBJ2-5; the listed D gene, TRBD1, was not tested against the DNA. TRBV21-1 is marked as a pseudogene. The CDR3 is 14 amino acids. CDR3 region: CASSKGNREETQYF. CDR3 bases: TGTGCCAGCAGCAAAGGGAACAGAGAAGAGACCCAGTACTTC.

The J gene is TRBJ2-7, the V gene TRBV5-4; TRBD1 agrees at 7 bases. The V gene end was trimmed by 0 bases and the J gene end by 3 bases; junction bases not matched to a gene: 3. The CDR3 runs to 14 residues. Germline values: CDR1 SGHNT, CDR2 YYREEE (reference sequence). The CDR3 protein is CASSLGGQNYEQYF. In nucleotides, the CDR3 is TGTGCCAGCAGCTTGGGGGGACAGAACTACGAGCAGTACTTC.

The chain couples TRBV30 to TRBJ1-5; D might be TRBD1 (6 bases). Germline CDR1 is GTSNPN and CDR2 is SVGIG (reference sequence). Trimming removed 1 base from V and 3 bases from J, with 13 bases in between. The CDR3 loop spans 15 amino acids. In DNA form, the CDR3 reads TGTGCCTGGAGTGGGGGGCCCGTACCCAATCAGCCCCAGCATTTT. It encodes CAWSGGPVPNQPQHF.

This clone showed up just once. The chain carries TRBV6-6 and TRBJ1-1; TRBD1 matches at 8 bases. Trimming cost V 2 bases and J 1 base; bases outside gene matches: 3. The CDR3 extends over 15 amino acids. Germline V CDR1 and CDR2: MNHNY, SVGAGI (reference sequence). The CDR3 nucleotides read TGTGCCAGCAGTTACCTGACAGGGGAGAACACTGAAGCTTTCTTT. This sequence encodes CASSYLTGENTEAFF.

The CDR3 nucleotides read TGTGCCAGCAGCTCCCGACTAGCGGGGGGACAGACAGATACGCAGTATTTT. Protein product: CASSSRLAGGQTDTQYF. This sequence joins TRBV7-6 and TRBJ2-3; the match to TRBD2 covers 13 bases. Germline lookup yields CDR1 SGHVS and CDR2 FNYEAQ. The CDR3 covers 17 residues. The J segment lost 3 bases and the V segment lost 4 bases, leaving 7 bases of the junction unmatched.

This rearrangement joins TRBV19 to TRBJ1-1; TRBD1 aligns across 8 bases. Per the germline V gene, CDR1 is LNHDA and CDR2 is SQIVND (reference sequence). The CDR3 runs to 11 residues. V shed 3 bases, J shed 11 bases, and the junction held 2 bases outside the gene matches. The CDR3 region is CASSMDRVAFF. CDR3 DNA: TGTGCCAGTAGTATGGACAGGGTGGCTTTCTTT.

The chain recombines TRBV15 with TRBJ1-2; maybe TRBD1 (5 bases). The germline V gene has CDR1 LNHNV and CDR2 YYDKDF (reference sequence). The CDR3 loop spans 17 amino acids. The V end was cut by 3 bases, the J end by 1 base, with 18 bases between. Here the CDR3 DNA reads TGTGCCACCAGCAGGCAGGGATTGGGGGGGGATAACTATGGCTACACCTTC. It codes for CATSRQGLGGDNYGYTF.

The sample holds a few counts of this clone. This chain links TRBV19 with TRBJ1-1, with a tentative D call TRBD1 (6 bases). The CDR3 is 11 residues long. Germline V gene sequence: CDR1 LNHDA, CDR2 SQIVND (reference sequence). In DNA form, the CDR3 reads TGTGGTGCAGGGGAAATCACTGAAGCTTTCTTT. It is translated as CGAGEITEAFF.